This TCR beta chain is drawn from a study of blood T cell repertoires in COVID-19. Across the study: PBMCs, B-cell-depleted T cells, or T cells provided the cDNA or gDNA that made up the material.

The count of this clone is one. Original data processing: Researchers report that nucleated cell counts were estimated from reference gene primer amplification. Measured with immunoSEQ multiplex PCR; TCRdb has only the in-frame clones, and not every one. V, J and clone size reflect that table, while D and trimming were determined from the DNA. Of fewer than 200,000 clones in the sample, about 90% were seen once. Patients in Seattle were enrolled during active infection, then followed longitudinally. The receptor was derived from a young man with COVID-19, enrolled during active disease. Sequencing used peripheral blood.

The CDR3 here is CASSLLKGKFYGYTF. CDR3 DNA sequence: TGTGCCAGCAGCTTACTAAAGGGGAAATTTTATGGCTACACCTTC. The V gene is TRBV11-2, the J gene TRBJ1-2; weak D call: TRBD1 (5 bases). V lost 2 bases, J lost 5 bases, and 15 bases lay in between. Looked up from germline, CDR1 is SGHAT and CDR2 is FQNNGV. This CDR3 comprises 15 residues.